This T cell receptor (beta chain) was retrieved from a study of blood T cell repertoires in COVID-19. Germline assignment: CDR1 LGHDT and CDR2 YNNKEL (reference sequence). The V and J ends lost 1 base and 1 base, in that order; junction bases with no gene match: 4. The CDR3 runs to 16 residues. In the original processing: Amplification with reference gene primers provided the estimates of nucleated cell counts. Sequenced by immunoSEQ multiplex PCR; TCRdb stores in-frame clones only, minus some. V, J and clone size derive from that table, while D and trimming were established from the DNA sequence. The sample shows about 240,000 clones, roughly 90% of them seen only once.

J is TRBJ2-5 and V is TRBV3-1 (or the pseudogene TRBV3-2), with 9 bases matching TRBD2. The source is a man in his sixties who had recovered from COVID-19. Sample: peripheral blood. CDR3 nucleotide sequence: TGTGCCAGCAGCCAAGTACCAGCGGGGGGCCAAGAGACCCAGTACTTC. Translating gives CASSQVPAGGQETQYF.